Here is one TCR beta chain with its context. Its antigen is not known. This specimen belongs to a study of cytomegalovirus exposure and HLA in healthy donors. Findings and caveats of the study: Cytomegalovirus association was assigned to about 150 TCR beta chains. Later examination showed HLA-associated TCR beta chains had greater clonal expansion than equally common others. Later analysis showed most CMV-associated TCR beta chains appearing HLA-restricted. In a later analysis, a genetic analysis reported fewer productive-TCR N-insertions in an Asian-associated ancestry cluster than the cohort average.

PCR amplification relied on 60 Vbeta primers (plus 13 Jbeta primers). The method was immunoSEQ multiplex PCR; TCRdb's version includes in-frame clones alone and lacks a portion of them. The sample lists more than 200,000 clones; 65% to 90% were seen once. Germline lookup yields CDR1 MDHEN and CDR2 SYDVKM. This CDR3 spans 17 amino acids. V gave up 3 bases and J gave up 3 bases; unmatched junction bases: 8. The V gene is TRBV28, the J gene TRBJ1-2; 12 nucleotides line up with TRBD1. The clonotype was recovered from a girl aged 10 to 17 in good health and CMV-seronegative. Material: PBMCs. In DNA, the CDR3 is TGTGCCAGCAGTTTGCCGGGACAGGGGGCCGTCGACTATGGCTACACCTTC. This translates into CASSLPGQGAVDYGYTF.